This T cell receptor (beta chain) was observed in a study of post-analysis software for immune sequencing data (dated by TCRdb to the mid-2010s). In the study overall: The recorded disease courses included relapsing-remitting, secondary progressive and progressive-relapsing multiple sclerosis, and some patients had no subtype annotation. The patient repertoires were compared against more than 10 previously published healthy control repertoires obtained from donors aged roughly 6 to 26 years. A subset of samples was prepared in parallel using single-end sample barcoding, then pooled and co-amplified after Illumina adapter ligation. Overall study outcomes, separate from this receptor: The multiple sclerosis patient group was slightly younger than the control group. Significantly higher frequencies in patients than in controls were found for about five TRBV segments, including TRBV5-6, TRBV5-1 and TRBV20-1. Direct clustering with F measure showed strong co-clustering of samples prepared in the same batch, prompting a batch-effect correction. Multiple sclerosis patients had significantly lower normalized Chao1 diversity than controls, a result that suggests substantial peripheral T-cell clonal expansion.

With respect to this clonotype: The clone's antigen remains unknown. Base quality data are lacking; no much larger clone is found one base away.

To demonstrate the VDJtools post-analysis software, the study profiled TCR beta repertoires from the peripheral blood of under 15 young patients with multiple sclerosis. The multiple sclerosis patients were children and adolescents between roughly 6 and 16 years of age. The library was produced with PCR. The run used an Illumina HiSeq 2500. To reduce PCR and sequencing biases, unique molecular identifiers were incorporated into the TCR beta cDNA libraries. Some 500,000 cDNA molecules were obtained per 1 to 10 million input T cells, so each molecule approximated one T cell. The same protocol used for the earlier healthy control dataset was applied to prepare and sequence the patient libraries. Within a given batch, samples were prepared together, multiplexed and sequenced on the same HiSeq lane. On the study's bioinformatics: Raw barcoded reads were processed with MIGEC, discarding single-read molecular identifier groups before consensus assembly and CDR3 extraction. Clonotype tables were post-analysed with VDJtools, normalizing diversity by down-sampling all datasets to the smallest sample size. In repertoire overlap clustering, CDR3 amino acid sequences, but not nucleotide sequences, were matched to correct batch-related cross-sample contamination. TCRdb ran its own pipeline on the public reads, namely fastp trimming at Q25 and MiXCR clone calling, and kept in-frame beta chains. For every CDR3 protein sequence, its rows merge into one entry that carries the most common genes and DNA. These V and J calls are TCRdb output, not the study's own analysis. Counted in this sample were 650,000 to 850,000 distinct CDR3 sequences; around 50% of them appeared once. The ten biggest clones cover 4.6% of the sample.

Relative to germline, V is 6 bases shorter and J is 7 bases shorter, with 16 bases between their ends. The germline V gene (reference sequence) specifies MNHEY as CDR1 and SMNVEV as CDR2. From the cysteine through the phenylalanine, the CDR3 covers 14 amino acids. The read is trimmed to its CDR3 DNA, 42 bases read in frame from base 1. The receptor comes from a girl aged 10 to 17 with multiple sclerosis. The chain is assembled from TRBV27 and TRBJ1-5; the D gene is perhaps TRBD1, from 5 matching bases. The sequencing input was blood. The DNA is TGTGCCAGCAGGTACGGGGGAGAGCGGCAGCCCCAGCATTTT. Its protein reads: CASRYGGERQPQHF.